The clone carrying this T cell receptor (beta chain) was counted a few times. Antigen unknown. As for time point: baseline, week 1 (first vaccination visit). The treatment denotes: pre-vaccination baseline after standard-of-care therapy. The data derive from a study of a mutant IDH1 vaccine in newly diagnosed glioma. Study details: Treatment recipients were approximately 60% male and roughly 38% female, and their mean age was around 40 years. Earlier care involved radiotherapy, temozolomide, or both, and the majority received both. Whole-study results and caveats: Evidence of vaccine-induced immune responses was documented in approximately 93% of patients.

CDR1 and CDR2 from the germline V gene are MGHRA and YSYEKL. The CDR3 runs to 15 residues. V was shortened by 4 bases and J by 6 bases, with 19 bases between the two germline ends. Method: immunoSEQ multiplex PCR; TCRdb's copy keeps in-frame clones and lacks some. The sample has about 98,000 clones; 70% to 90% are singletons. The sequencing here drew on PBMCs, taken from a glioma patient treated with radiotherapy, temozolomide or both. The sequence derives from a woman aged 50 to 65 with glioma. The chain carries TRBV4-1 and TRBJ2-7, with D tentatively TRBD1 (6 bases). CDR3 nucleotides: TGCGCCAGCAGCCCCTCCGGCAGGGGCCGGGGCGAGCAGTACTTC. This encodes CASSPSGRGRGEQYF.